A single T cell receptor beta chain is shown here with its context. Its antigen is as yet unknown. Sequencing used immunoSEQ multiplex PCR; TCRdb keeps in-frame clones, though not all of them. The sample has some 120,000 clones, about 86% seen once. These data belong to a study of T cell responses to AZD1222 COVID-19 vaccine. Study findings and constraints: Nearly half of spike-specific TCRs reportedly target unmutated variant regions.

CDR1 is SQVTM, CDR2 ANQGSEA, per germline. With 7 bases removed from V and 4 bases from J, the gap between germline ends came to 25 bases. This CDR3 has 16 residues. The rearrangement links TRBV29-1 to TRBJ1-1; TRBD1 might be the D (6 bases). The source material was peripheral blood, sampled on day 0 of AZD1222 vaccination. The sequence was obtained from an adult in good health. The CDR3 nucleotides read TGCAGCGCGATTTCCTCGTCGGGGGGGCCCGGCACTGAAGCTTTCTTT. Its translation: CSAISSSGGPGTEAFF. The entire variable domain, with the rest obtained from reference TRBV29-1 and TRBJ1-1, is as follows: SAVISQKPSRDICQRGTSLTIQCQVDSQVTMMFWYRQQPGQSLTLIATANQGSEATYESGFVIDKFPISRPNLTFSTLTVSNMSPEDSSIYLCSAISSSGGPGTEAFFGQGTRLTVV.